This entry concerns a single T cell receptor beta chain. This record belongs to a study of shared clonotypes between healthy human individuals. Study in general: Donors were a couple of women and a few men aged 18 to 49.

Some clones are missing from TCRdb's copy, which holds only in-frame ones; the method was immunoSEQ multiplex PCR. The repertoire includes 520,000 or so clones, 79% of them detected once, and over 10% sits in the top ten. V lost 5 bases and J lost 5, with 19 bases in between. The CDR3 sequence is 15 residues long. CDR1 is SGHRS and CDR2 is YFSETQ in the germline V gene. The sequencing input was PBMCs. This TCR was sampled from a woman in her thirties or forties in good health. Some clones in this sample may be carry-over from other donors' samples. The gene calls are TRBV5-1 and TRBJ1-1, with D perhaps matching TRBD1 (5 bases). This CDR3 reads CASSMMRGEGTEAFF. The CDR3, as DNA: TGCGCCAGCAGTATGATGCGGGGCGAGGGGACTGAAGCTTTCTTT.